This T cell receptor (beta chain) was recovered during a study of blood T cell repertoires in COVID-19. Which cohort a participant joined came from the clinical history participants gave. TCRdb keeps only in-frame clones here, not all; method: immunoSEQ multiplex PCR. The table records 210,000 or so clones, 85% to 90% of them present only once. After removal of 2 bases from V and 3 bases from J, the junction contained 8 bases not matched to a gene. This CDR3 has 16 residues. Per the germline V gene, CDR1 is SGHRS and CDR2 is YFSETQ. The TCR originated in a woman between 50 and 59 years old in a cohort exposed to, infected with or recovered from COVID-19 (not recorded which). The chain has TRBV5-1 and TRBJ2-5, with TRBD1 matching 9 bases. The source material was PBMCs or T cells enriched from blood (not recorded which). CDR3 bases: TGCGCCAGCAGCTTCTCCCCCGGGACAGGGAAAGAGACCCAGTACTTC. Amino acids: CASSFSPGTGKETQYF. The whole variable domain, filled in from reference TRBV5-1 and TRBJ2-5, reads KAGVTQTPRYLIKTRGQQVTLSCSPISGHRSVSWYQQTPGQGLQFLFEYFSETQRNKGNFPGRFSGRQFSNSRSEMNVSTLELGDSALYLCASSFSPGTGKETQYFGPGTRLLVL.